This record covers a single T cell receptor (beta chain). The antigen is unknown. Libraries were prepared by immunoSEQ multiplex PCR; TCRdb keeps only in-frame clonotypes and omits some of them. The top ten clones hold about 0.82% of a sample with more than 75,000 clones, roughly nine tenths of them seen once. V was shortened by 6 bases and J by 0 bases, with 12 bases between the two germline ends. Germline assignment: CDR1 MNHEY and CDR2 SVGAGI. The CDR3 runs to 14 residues. The data originate from a study of OX40 agonist ivuxolimab in advanced cancers. General observations from the study: Expanded clones tended on average to be more numerous among CD8+ T cells than CD4+.

Sequenced here: CD4+ or CD8+ T cells sorted from blood, sampled in a trial of the OX40 agonist ivuxolimab. The origin of this receptor is an adult with an advanced solid tumor such as melanoma, head and neck, liver or kidney cancer. This chain connects TRBV6-5 to TRBJ2-7; D not resolved. The CDR3 is CASSMDGNSYEQYF. Written as DNA, the CDR3 is TGTGCCAGCAGCATGGACGGAAACTCCTACGAGCAGTACTTC.